Only a few counts were recorded for the clone carrying this TCR beta chain. The antigen is not known. Sorting with CD45RO/CCR7/CD25/CD127/CD95/CD27 yielded naive, central memory, regulatory and stem-like memory CD4+ cells. V lost 3 bases and J lost 5, with 16 bases in between. The CDR3 has 15 residues. Per germline, CDR1 KGHSH and CDR2 LQKENI. The data derive from a study of beta chain features in type 1 diabetes. Every bit of the isolated RNA underwent reverse transcription, so sequencing read expressed TCRB transcripts. Only in-frame clones appear in the TCRdb table, and some are missing; sequencing was by immunoSEQ multiplex PCR. The sample consists of roughly 700,000 clones, 13% of them appearing once. General study results and limits: Moderate but significant shortening of TCRB CDR3s was recorded in all four CD4+ subsets from Type 1 diabetes patients.

The rearrangement uses TRBV18 and TRBJ1-1, with D perhaps TRBD1 (6 bases). Sequencing was carried out using naive CD4+ T cells from blood. The TCR sequence derives from a man between 18 and 35 years old with type 1 diabetes. CDR3 DNA sequence: TGTGCCAGCTCACCCCGCTTCGGGGGGCTAACTGAAGCTTTCTTT. Protein product: CASSPRFGGLTEAFF.